This TCR beta chain stems from a study of T cells in tuberculosis. TCRdb keeps only in-frame clones here, not all; method: immunoSEQ multiplex PCR. The table lists tens of thousands of clones, about 93% of them singletons. Per germline, CDR1 SGHAT and CDR2 FQNNGV. The CDR3 consists of 13 residues. Deletions cut 1 base from V and 6 bases from J, with 10 bases between. Specimen: PBMCs. This receptor was obtained from a donor between 10 and 35 years old with latent tuberculosis or without tuberculosis infection. The chain carries TRBV11-2 and TRBJ2-7, with D unresolved. This chain's CDR3 is CASSLVLTGEQYF. DNA of the CDR3: TGTGCCAGCAGCTTAGTCCTAACGGGCGAGCAGTACTTC.